These 23 T cell receptor beta chains were all obtained from the same sample, sequenced in a study of control samples from healthy donors and cancer patients. Sequencing used immunoSEQ multiplex PCR; TCRdb keeps in-frame clones, though not all of them. The sample has around 130,000 clones, roughly 89% seen once. Specimen: PBMCs. The origin of the receptors is a man aged 50-59 years with head and neck cancer.

This chain connects TRBV7-2 to TRBJ2-7; possible D gene TRBD2, 5 bases. The ends were cut back, 0 bases at V and 6 bases at J, with 15 bases in the middle. Germline V lookup: CDR1 SGHTA, CDR2 FQGNSA. The CDR3 is 15 amino acids. The CDR3 protein is CASSLASVSYLEQYF. The CDR3 DNA sequence: TGTGCCAGCAGCTTAGCTAGCGTTTCCTATCTCGAGCAGTACTTC.

Comments on this clone: The sample contains more than one DNA sequence encoding this CDR3. The rearrangement uses TRBV12-5 and TRBJ2-2; 7 bases align to TRBD2. The junction had 3 bases not matched to a gene; V was cut back by 3 bases and J by 5 bases. Germline-derived CDR1 and CDR2 are LGHNT and FRNRAP. This CDR3 region has 14 residues. In nucleotides, the CDR3 is TGTGCTAGTGGTTTTGGGGGGGGAACCGGGGAGCTGTTTTTT. Translating it yields CASGFGGGTGELFF.

The gene calls are TRBV14 and TRBJ2-7; 9 positions match TRBD2. The trim removed 0 bases at V and 4 bases at J, leaving 4 bases unmatched. Looked up from germline, CDR1 is SGHDN and CDR2 is FVKESK. This CDR3 has 15 amino acids. In DNA, the CDR3 is TGTGCCAGCAGCCAAGAGGGACTAGCTGCATACGAGCAGTACTTC. This encodes CASSQEGLAAYEQYF. The variable domain in full, with the rest retrieved from reference TRBV14 and TRBJ2-7, is EAGVTQFPSHSVIEKGQTVTLRCDPISGHDNLYWYRRVMGKEIKFLLHFVKESKQDESGMPNNRFLAERTGGTYSTLKVQPAELEDSGVYFCASSQEGLAAYEQYFGPGTRLTVT.

The chain joins TRBV27 to TRBJ1-1; tentatively, D is TRBD1 (6 bases). Germline loops: CDR1 MNHEY, CDR2 SMNVEV (reference sequence). The length of the CDR3 is 13 residues. Trimming stripped 2 bases from V and 11 bases from J, with 15 bases between. For the CDR3, the DNA is TGTGCCAGCAGTTTAAGGGCAGGGGTGGTTGCTTTCTTT. Encoded protein: CASSLRAGVVAFF.

This chain uses TRBV18 with TRBJ1-1, with D perhaps matching TRBD1 (5 bases). The V end was cut by 5 bases, the J end by 5 bases, with 18 bases between. Germline assignment: CDR1 KGHSH and CDR2 LQKENI. The CDR3 spans 15 residues. CDR3 in DNA: TGTGCCAGCTCAACGGGACCCGGCCTTGGGACTGAAGCTTTCTTT. Encoded protein: CASSTGPGLGTEAFF. The full variable domain, in which reference TRBV18 and TRBJ1-1 provide the parts outside the CDR3, is NAGVMQNPRHLVRRRGQEARLRCSPMKGHSHVYWYRQLPEEGLKFMVYLQKENIIDESGMPKERFSAEFPKEGPSILRIQQVVRGDSAAYFCASSTGPGLGTEAFFGQGTRLTVV.

The chain recombines TRBV11-2 with TRBJ2-1; weak D call: TRBD2 (6 bases). The CDR3 length is 17 residues. CDR1 and CDR2 from the germline V gene are SGHAT and FQNNGV. With 4 bases removed from V and 0 bases from J, the gap between germline ends came to 16 bases. CDR3 in amino acids: CASSSGVAVSSYNEQFF. The CDR3 coding sequence is TGTGCCAGCAGCTCCGGCGTAGCGGTAAGCTCCTACAATGAGCAGTTCTTC.

The V and J genes are TRBV7-3 and TRBJ2-3; 7 bases match TRBD2. There are 14 residues in the CDR3. Germline CDR1 is SGHTA and CDR2 is FQGTGA. V shed 5 bases, J shed 4 bases, and the junction held 6 bases outside the gene matches. The CDR3 DNA reads as TGTGCCAGCAGCCGGGGAGGGATGCCAGATACGCAGTATTTT. This translates into CASSRGGMPDTQYF.

The rearrangement links TRBV4-1 to TRBJ1-2, with D uncertain. Trimming took off 3 bases at V and 0 bases at J, with 5 bases between the two ends. Germline V gives CDR1 MGHRA, CDR2 YSYEKL. The CDR3 totals 13 residues. The chain's CDR3 is CASSHRPNYGYTF. The CDR3 DNA is TGCGCCAGCAGCCACAGGCCTAACTATGGCTACACCTTC.

The chain combines TRBV6-4 with TRBJ2-1; the match to TRBD1 covers 9 bases. Trimming at V came to 7 bases and at J to 0 bases, leaving 16 bases not matched to a gene. The CDR3 is made up of 19 amino acids. The germline V gene encodes CDR1 MRHNA and CDR2 SNTAGT. CDR3 bases: TGTGCCAGCATTCCCCCGGGACAGGGATCGGCACCCTCCTACAATGAGCAGTTCTTC. As protein: CASIPPGQGSAPSYNEQFF.

The chain links TRBV6-6 to TRBJ2-6; 8 nucleotides match TRBD1. The CDR3 runs 18 residues. The ends lost 6 bases at V and 0 bases at J; junction bases unmatched: 10. Germline assignment: CDR1 MNHNY and CDR2 SVGAGI (reference sequence). The CDR3 reads CASSRWTGLRSGANVLTF. Here the CDR3 DNA reads TGTGCCAGCAGCCGATGGACAGGGTTACGCTCTGGGGCCAACGTCCTGACTTTC.

The chain recombines TRBV19 with TRBJ2-1; TRBD2 agrees at 12 bases. Germline V CDR1 and CDR2: LNHDA, SQIVND (reference sequence). CDR3 length: 17 residues. Trimming cost V 10 bases and J 4 bases; bases outside gene matches: 14. The CDR3 sequence is CATYKGPGTSGYNEQFF. CDR3 sequence (DNA): TGTGCCACCTACAAAGGTCCTGGGACTAGCGGGTACAATGAGCAGTTCTTC.

The rearrangement joins TRBV4-1 to TRBJ2-1; either TRBD1 or TRBD2 may fit D (5 bases each). V was clipped by 3 bases and J by 9 bases, with 18 bases between them. The germline V gene encodes CDR1 MGHRA and CDR2 YSYEKL. This CDR3 contains 15 residues. The CDR3 sequence is CASSHPGPQTSEQFF. The CDR3 DNA reads TGCGCCAGCAGCCACCCGGGACCCCAGACCAGTGAGCAGTTCTTC.

V gene TRBV4-1 combines with J gene TRBJ1-2; D is uncertain. The CDR3 consists of 16 residues. Trimming left V 0 bases short and J 1 base short, with 12 bases between. Germline assignment: CDR1 MGHRA and CDR2 YSYEKL. CDR3 coding DNA: TGCGCCAGCAGCCAAGAGGAGAAGGTGTTTAACTATGGCTACACCTTC. Protein sequence: CASSQEEKVFNYGYTF.

The CDR3 sequence is CAISDGDSPLHF. The CDR3 nucleotides read TGTGCCATCAGTGATGGGGATTCACCCCTCCACTTT. The V and J genes are TRBV10-3 and TRBJ1-6; D is undetermined. CDR3 length: 12 amino acids. Germline V gives CDR1 ENHRY, CDR2 SYGVKD. V lost 3 bases to trimming and J lost 8 bases, with 5 bases between them.

This sequence joins TRBV14 and TRBJ2-1, with D perhaps TRBD1 or TRBD2 (5 bases each). CDR1 SGHDN and CDR2 FVKESK come from the germline V gene. The germline V and J ends were trimmed by 4 bases and 6 bases, with 13 bases remaining between them. The CDR3 is made up of 14 amino acids. The CDR3 DNA sequence: TGTGCCAGCAGCCTCCGCCGGGGCTTCAATGAGCAGTTCTTC. It codes for CASSLRRGFNEQFF.

The chain is built from TRBV7-2 and TRBJ2-2, with TRBD2 matching over 9 bases. The V gene's germline CDR1 is SGHTA and CDR2 FQGNSA. Trimming at V came to 3 bases and at J to 6 bases, leaving 5 bases not matched to a gene. CDR3 length: 15 residues. The CDR3: CASSFRRGGPGELFF. The CDR3 DNA reads TGTGCCAGCAGCTTCCGGCGGGGGGGCCCCGGGGAGCTGTTTTTT.

Concerning this clone itself: Its ends do not fully match the called genes, so a read error is possible. The CDR3 here is CASSLAPARGETQYF. CDR3 bases: TGTGCCAGCAGTTTAGCTCCTGCCCGTGGAGAGACCCAGTACTTC. The chain carries TRBV7-2 and TRBJ2-5, with D unresolved. CDR1 is SGHTA and CDR2 is FQGNSA in the germline V gene. CDR3 length equals 15 residues.

The chain recombines TRBV16 with TRBJ1-2; 7 nucleotides match TRBD1. V trimming: 0 bases; J trimming: 8 bases; junction bases outside the gene matches: 6. In germline, CDR1 is KGHSY, CDR2 FQNENV. This CDR3 has 14 amino acids. CDR3 DNA sequence: TGTGCCAGCAGCCAATCAAGCAGGGGGTCCGGCTACACCTTC. It yields the protein CASSQSSRGSGYTF.

The gene calls are TRBV7-2 and TRBJ2-7; 10 bases line up with TRBD2. Trimming took 2 bases from V and 3 from J; bases not matched to a gene: 1. Germline CDR1 SGHTA, CDR2 FQGNSA. The CDR3 runs 14 residues. The CDR3 sequence is CASSLTSGVYEQYF. Here the CDR3 DNA reads TGTGCCAGCAGCTTAACTAGCGGGGTCTACGAGCAGTACTTC.

The chain recombines TRBV4-2 with TRBJ2-6; 8 bases agree with TRBD1. Germline-derived CDR1 and CDR2 are LGHNA and YNFKEQ. The V segment lost 8 bases and the J segment 2 bases; nucleotides outside the gene matches: 5. The length of the CDR3 is 15 residues. This chain's CDR3 is CASRSGGAGANVLTF. DNA for the CDR3: TGTGCCAGCCGGTCAGGGGGCGCTGGGGCCAACGTCCTGACTTTC.

V gene TRBV10-2 combines with J gene TRBJ1-6, with 8 nucleotides matching TRBD1. CDR3 length: 16 residues. V shed 5 bases and J 9 bases; nucleotides not matched to a gene: 12. Germline V gene data show CDR1 as WSHSY and CDR2 as SAAADI. CDR3 sequence (DNA): TGCGCCAGCAGTACCGCCACGACAGGGGTCATTTCACCCCTCCACTTT. Protein product: CASSTATTGVISPLHF.

This clone occurred a few times. DNA for the CDR3: TGTGCCACCAGCCCCGGGACAAACTACGAGCAGTACTTC. This encodes CATSPGTNYEQYF. This chain links TRBV15 with TRBJ2-7, with a tentative D call TRBD1 (6 bases). The germline V gene has CDR1 LNHNV and CDR2 YYDKDF (reference sequence). The V and J ends lost 5 bases and 3 bases respectively, with 11 bases between them. The CDR3 sequence is 13 residues long. The complete variable domain, with remaining parts taken from reference TRBV15 and TRBJ2-7, reads DAMVIQNPRYQVTQFGKPVTLSCSQTLNHNVMYWYQQKSSQAPKLLFHYYDKDFNNEADTPDNFQSRRPNTSFCFLDIRSPGLGDTAMYLCATSPGTNYEQYFGPGTRLTVT.

The V call is TRBV30, the J call TRBJ1-2; D is unclear. CDR3 length equals 11 residues. V shed 7 bases and J shed 1 base, with 7 bases lying between them. Germline values: CDR1 GTSNPN, CDR2 SVGIG (reference sequence). CDR3 DNA: TGTGCCTCCGCCCTTAACTATGGCTACACCTTC. It is translated as CASALNYGYTF.